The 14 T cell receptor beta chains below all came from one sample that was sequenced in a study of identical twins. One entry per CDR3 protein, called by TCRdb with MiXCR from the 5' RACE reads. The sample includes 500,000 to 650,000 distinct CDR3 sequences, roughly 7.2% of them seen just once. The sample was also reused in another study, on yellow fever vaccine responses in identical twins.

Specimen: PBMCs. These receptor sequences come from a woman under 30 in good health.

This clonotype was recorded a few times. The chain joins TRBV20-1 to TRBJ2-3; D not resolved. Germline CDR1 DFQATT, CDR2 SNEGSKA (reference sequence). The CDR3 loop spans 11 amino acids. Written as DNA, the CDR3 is TGCAGGGCCGGTGGGGCAGATACGCAGTATTTT. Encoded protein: CRAGGADTQYF.

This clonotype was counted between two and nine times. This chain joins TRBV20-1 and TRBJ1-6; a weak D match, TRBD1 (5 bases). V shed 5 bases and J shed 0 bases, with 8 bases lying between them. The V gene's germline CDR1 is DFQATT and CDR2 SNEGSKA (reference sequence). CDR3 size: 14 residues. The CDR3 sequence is CSASGPSYNSPLHF. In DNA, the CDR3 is TGCAGTGCTTCGGGGCCCTCCTATAATTCACCCCTCCACTTT.

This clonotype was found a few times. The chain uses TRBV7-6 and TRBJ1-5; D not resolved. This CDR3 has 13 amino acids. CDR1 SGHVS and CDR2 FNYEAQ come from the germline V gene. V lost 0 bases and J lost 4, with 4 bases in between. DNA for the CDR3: TGTGCCAGCAGCTTAGCGTGGAATCAGCCCCAGCATTTT. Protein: CASSLAWNQPQHF.

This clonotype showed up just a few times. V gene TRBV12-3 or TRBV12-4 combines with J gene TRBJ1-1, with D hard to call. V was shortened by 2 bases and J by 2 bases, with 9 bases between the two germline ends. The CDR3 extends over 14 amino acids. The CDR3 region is CASSLIAGNTEAFF. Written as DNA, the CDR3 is TGTGCCAGCAGTTTAATCGCGGGTAACACTGAAGCTTTCTTT.

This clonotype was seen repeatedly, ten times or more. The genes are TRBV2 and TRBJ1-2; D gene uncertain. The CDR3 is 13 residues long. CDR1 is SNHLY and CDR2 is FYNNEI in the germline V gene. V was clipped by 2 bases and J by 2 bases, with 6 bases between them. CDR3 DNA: TGTGCCAGCAGTGAAACGGAAAACTATGGCTACACCTTC. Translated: CASSETENYGYTF.

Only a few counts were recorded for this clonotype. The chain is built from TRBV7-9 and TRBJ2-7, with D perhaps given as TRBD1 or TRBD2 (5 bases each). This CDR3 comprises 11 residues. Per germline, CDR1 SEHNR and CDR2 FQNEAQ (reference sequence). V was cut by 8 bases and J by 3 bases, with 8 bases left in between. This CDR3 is CASGTGYEQYF. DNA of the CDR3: TGTGCCAGCGGGACGGGCTACGAGCAGTACTTC.

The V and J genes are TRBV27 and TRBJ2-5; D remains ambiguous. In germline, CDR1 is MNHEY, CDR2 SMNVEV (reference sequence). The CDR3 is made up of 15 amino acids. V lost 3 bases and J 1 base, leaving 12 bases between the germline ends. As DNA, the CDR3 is TGTGCCAGCAGTTTGAATGCGGCAGGCCAAGAGACCCAGTACTTC. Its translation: CASSLNAAGQETQYF.

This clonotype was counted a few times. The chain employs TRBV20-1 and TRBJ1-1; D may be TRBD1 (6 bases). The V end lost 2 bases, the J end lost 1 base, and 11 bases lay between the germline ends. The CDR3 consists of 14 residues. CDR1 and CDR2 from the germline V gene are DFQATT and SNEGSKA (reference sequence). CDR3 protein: CSARIAGANTEAFF. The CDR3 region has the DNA TGCAGTGCTAGAATTGCGGGGGCGAACACTGAAGCTTTCTTT.

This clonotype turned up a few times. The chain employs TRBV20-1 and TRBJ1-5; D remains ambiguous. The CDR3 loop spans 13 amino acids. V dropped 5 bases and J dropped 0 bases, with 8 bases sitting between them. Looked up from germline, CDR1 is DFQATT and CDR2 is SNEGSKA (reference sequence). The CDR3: CSAFDGSNQPQHF. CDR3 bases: TGCAGTGCTTTCGACGGTAGCAATCAGCCCCAGCATTTT.

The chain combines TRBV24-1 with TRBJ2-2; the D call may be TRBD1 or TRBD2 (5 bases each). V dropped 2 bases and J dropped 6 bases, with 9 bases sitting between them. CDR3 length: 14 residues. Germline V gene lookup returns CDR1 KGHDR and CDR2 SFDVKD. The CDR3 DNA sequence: TGTGCCACCAGTGATTCGGGGACCTCCGGGGAGCTGTTTTTT. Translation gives CATSDSGTSGELFF.

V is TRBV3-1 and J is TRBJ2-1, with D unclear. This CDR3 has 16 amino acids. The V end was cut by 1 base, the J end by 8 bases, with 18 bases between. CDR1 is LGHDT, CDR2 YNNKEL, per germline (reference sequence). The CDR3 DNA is TGTGCCAGCAGCCAAGCAGGACGGAACCCTAGGGATGAGCAGTTCTTC. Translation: CASSQAGRNPRDEQFF.

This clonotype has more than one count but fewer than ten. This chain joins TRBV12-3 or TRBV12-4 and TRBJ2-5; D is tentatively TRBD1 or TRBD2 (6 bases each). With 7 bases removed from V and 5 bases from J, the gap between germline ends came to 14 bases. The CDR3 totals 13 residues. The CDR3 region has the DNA TGTGCCAGCACCCGAATAGGGGGGGAGACCCAGTACTTC. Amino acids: CASTRIGGETQYF.

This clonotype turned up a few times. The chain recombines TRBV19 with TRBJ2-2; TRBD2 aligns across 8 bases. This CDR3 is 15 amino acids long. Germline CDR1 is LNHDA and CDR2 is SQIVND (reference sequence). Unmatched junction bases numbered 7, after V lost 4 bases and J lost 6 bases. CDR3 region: CASSKSGGGAGELFF. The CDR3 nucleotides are TGTGCCAGTAGTAAGAGCGGGGGAGGCGCCGGGGAGCTGTTTTTT.

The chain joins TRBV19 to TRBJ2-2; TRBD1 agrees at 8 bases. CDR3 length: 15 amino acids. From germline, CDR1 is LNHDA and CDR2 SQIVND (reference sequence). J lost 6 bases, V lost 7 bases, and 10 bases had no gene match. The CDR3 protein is CASTSMQGAAGELFF. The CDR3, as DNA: TGTGCCAGTACCTCAATGCAGGGGGCAGCCGGGGAGCTGTTTTTT.